The source of this T cell receptor beta chain is a study of blood T cell repertoires in COVID-19. Study-level information: Sources were T cells, B-cell-depleted T cells, or PBMCs; the material itself was cDNA or gDNA.

Produced via immunoSEQ multiplex PCR; TCRdb's table is partial and in-frame only. The sample holds around 210,000 clones, 70% to 90% seen once. The cohort comprised adults aged 18 to 89 years residing in under 30 US areas. Assignment of participants to cohorts was predicated upon participant-reported clinical history. What the recovered Cohort 3 donors had was two negative PCRs, clearance, or symptom resolution. Germline V gene lookup returns CDR1 SGDLS and CDR2 YYNGEE. Trimming removed 0 bases from V and 5 bases from J; junction bases left unmatched: 9. The CDR3 length is 17 residues. The specimen was PBMCs or T cells enriched from blood (not recorded which). The source is a woman in her late teens or twenties who had recovered from COVID-19. The genes are TRBV9 and TRBJ2-3; 10 bases fit TRBD2. CDR3 nucleotides: TGTGCCAGCAGCGTAGAAACGGCTAGCGGGGGTTTAGATACGCAGTATTTT. Protein product: CASSVETASGGLDTQYF. Together with reference TRBV9 and TRBJ2-3, the CDR3 gives the full variable domain: DSGVTQTPKHLITATGQRVTLRCSPRSGDLSVYWYQQSLDQGLQFLIQYYNGEERAKGNILERFSAQQFPDLHSELNLSSLELGDSALYFCASSVETASGGLDTQYFGPGTRLTVL.